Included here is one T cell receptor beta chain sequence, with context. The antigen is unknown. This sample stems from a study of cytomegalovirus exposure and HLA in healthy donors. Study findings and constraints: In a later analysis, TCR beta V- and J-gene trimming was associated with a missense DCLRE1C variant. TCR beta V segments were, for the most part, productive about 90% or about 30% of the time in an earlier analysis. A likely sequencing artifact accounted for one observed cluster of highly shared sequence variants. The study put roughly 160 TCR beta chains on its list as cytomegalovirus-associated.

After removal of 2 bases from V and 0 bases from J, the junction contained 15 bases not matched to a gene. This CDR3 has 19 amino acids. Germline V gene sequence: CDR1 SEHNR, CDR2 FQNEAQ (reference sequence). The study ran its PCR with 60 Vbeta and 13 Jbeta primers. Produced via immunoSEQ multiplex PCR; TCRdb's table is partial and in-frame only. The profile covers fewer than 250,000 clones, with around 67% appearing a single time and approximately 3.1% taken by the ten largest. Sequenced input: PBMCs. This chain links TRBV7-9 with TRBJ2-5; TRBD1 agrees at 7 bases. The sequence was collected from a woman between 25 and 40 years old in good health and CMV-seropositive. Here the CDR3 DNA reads TGTGCCAGCAGCTTACCTTTGTCGGGCGACAGGGAGTACCAAGAGACCCAGTACTTC. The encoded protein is CASSLPLSGDREYQETQYF.